These 23 T cell receptor beta chains originate from one sample sequenced in a study of cytomegalovirus exposure and HLA in healthy donors. PCR used 60 Vbeta primers and 13 Jbeta primers. Only in-frame clones appear in the TCRdb table, and some are missing; sequencing was by immunoSEQ multiplex PCR. This table holds 96,000 or so clones. The sequenced sample was PBMCs. The receptors shown here come from a girl aged 5 to 17 in good health and CMV-seropositive.

This rearrangement joins TRBV6-5 to TRBJ1-1, with D unclear. The V gene's germline CDR1 is MNHEY and CDR2 SVGAGI. V lost 6 bases and J 1 base, leaving 6 bases between the germline ends. The CDR3 contains 12 residues. The CDR3 protein is CASRSGNTEAFF. In DNA, the CDR3 is TGTGCCAGCAGATCGGGGAACACTGAAGCTTTCTTT.

The V gene is TRBV6-1, the J gene TRBJ2-7; D is ambiguous. This CDR3 contains 14 residues. Trimming removed 6 bases from V and 2 bases from J, with 14 bases in between. The V gene's germline CDR1 is MNHNS and CDR2 SASEGT. The CDR3: CASRPSSPPYEQYF. The CDR3 bases are TGTGCCAGCAGACCCTCGAGCCCCCCCTACGAGCAGTACTTC.

The CDR3 nucleotides are TGTGCCAGCAGCTTGGGAGCGGGGCGGAGCTACGAGCAGTACTTC. As protein: CASSLGAGRSYEQYF. The chain combines TRBV7-9 with TRBJ2-5; TRBD2 agrees at 7 bases. The end of the DNA is better explained by TRBJ2-7, so the J call may be wrong. The V gene's germline CDR1 is SEHNR and CDR2 FQNEAQ (reference sequence). The CDR3 extends over 15 amino acids.

The gene calls are TRBV6-5 and TRBJ2-2, with D maybe TRBD2 (6 bases). Germline values: CDR1 MNHEY, CDR2 SVGAGI. Trimming stripped 2 bases from V and 4 bases from J, with 11 bases between. This CDR3 has 15 amino acids. CDR3 sequence: CASSYGGAITGELFF. The CDR3 region has the DNA TGTGCCAGCAGTTACGGCGGGGCGATCACCGGGGAGCTGTTTTTT.

The chain links TRBV6-6 to TRBJ2-7; possible D gene TRBD1, 6 bases. Deletions cut 6 bases from V and 4 bases from J, with 16 bases between. The CDR3 is made up of 14 amino acids. Germline CDR1 MNHNY, CDR2 SVGAGI (reference sequence). The CDR3: CASSPGHRLYEQYV. For the CDR3, the DNA is TGTGCCAGCAGCCCGGGACACCGTCTTTACGAGCAGTACGTC.

The chain recombines TRBV7-3 with TRBJ2-3; D remains ambiguous. The CDR3 covers 12 residues. Germline V gene data show CDR1 as SGHTA and CDR2 as FQGTGA. Between the trimmed V and J ends, which lost 5 bases and 4 bases, there was a span of 7 bases. CDR3 DNA: TGTGCCAGCAGCGTAGATTCAGATACGCAGTATTTT. Protein sequence: CASSVDSDTQYF.

This chain connects TRBV4-3 to TRBJ2-3, with D uncertain. There are 15 residues in the CDR3. The germline V gene encodes CDR1 LGHNA and CDR2 YSLEER. V lost 3 bases and J 3 bases, leaving 13 bases between the germline ends. The DNA of the CDR3 is TGCGCCAGCAGCCAGGGTGGTCAGAGGACAGATACGCAGTATTTT. Protein: CASSQGGQRTDTQYF.

This chain connects TRBV6-1 to TRBJ2-7; a weak D match, TRBD1 (5 bases). V was trimmed by 6 bases and J by 9 bases, leaving 15 bases between them. Germline assignment: CDR1 MNHNS and CDR2 SASEGT. The CDR3 consists of 12 residues. Here the CDR3 DNA reads TGTGCCAGCAGCCTGACAGCCCACGGGCAGTACGTC. It codes for CASSLTAHGQYV.

The chain couples TRBV4-1 to TRBJ1-2, with D perhaps matching TRBD1 (6 bases). V lost 4 bases and J lost 5, with 17 bases in between. Germline CDR1 is MGHRA and CDR2 is YSYEKL. The CDR3 sequence is 15 residues long. The CDR3 coding sequence is TGCGCCAGCAGCCCGCGGGCGGGGGACATATATGGCTACACCTTC. Protein sequence: CASSPRAGDIYGYTF.

The chain uses TRBV4-1 and TRBJ2-5, with 10 bases lining up with TRBD1. Germline V gives CDR1 MGHRA, CDR2 YSYEKL. V dropped 2 bases and J dropped 2; count of bases not matched to a gene: 17. The CDR3 sequence is 20 residues long. This chain's CDR3 is CASSQFGLLGQGTLQETQYF. CDR3 bases: TGCGCCAGCAGCCAATTTGGGCTGTTGGGACAGGGGACCCTACAAGAGACCCAGTACTTC.

The chain has TRBV9 and TRBJ1-2; 10 bases are a match to TRBD1. V dropped 5 bases and J dropped 3; count of bases not matched to a gene: 4. Germline V CDR1 and CDR2: SGDLS, YYNGEE. The CDR3 loop spans 14 amino acids. The CDR3 DNA follows: TGTGCCAGCAGAGGGACAGGGGCGCACTATGGCTACACCTTC. This gives the protein CASRGTGAHYGYTF.

V gene TRBV6-6 combines with J gene TRBJ1-6; 8 bases fit TRBD1. The length of the CDR3 is 16 residues. V trimming: 6 bases; J trimming: 2 bases; junction bases outside the gene matches: 6. Germline CDR1 reads MNHNY; CDR2 reads SVGAGI (reference sequence). The CDR3 coding sequence is TGTGCCAGCAGCCCGGACAGGGACCCCTATAATTCACCCCTCCACTTT. Translating gives CASSPDRDPYNSPLHF.

Points on this clone: Other DNA sequences in the same sample also yield this CDR3. The gene calls are TRBV7-6 and TRBJ2-6; D perhaps matches TRBD2 (5 bases). This CDR3 is 17 amino acids long. Germline V CDR1 and CDR2: SGHVS, FNYEAQ. V lost 2 bases and J lost 4, with 15 bases in between. The CDR3: CASSLSGFLAGANVLTF. CDR3 bases: TGTGCCAGCAGCTTATCGGGATTCTTAGCGGGGGCCAACGTCCTGACTTTC.

The CDR3 DNA reads as TGTGCCAGCAGCGCCCGGACAGGGTTTGGAAACACCATATATTTT. Protein sequence: CASSARTGFGNTIYF. The rearrangement joins TRBV7-6 to TRBJ1-3; 8 bases agree with TRBD1. V was pared by 5 bases and J by 3 bases, with 6 bases of the junction left unmatched. Looked up from germline, CDR1 is SGHVS and CDR2 is FNYEAQ. The CDR3 sequence is 15 residues long.

V and J are TRBV6-5 and TRBJ1-2; weak D call: TRBD1 (6 bases). The ends were cut back, 8 bases at V and 4 bases at J, with 17 bases in the middle. Germline lookup yields CDR1 MNHEY and CDR2 SVGAGI. This CDR3 is 14 amino acids long. For the CDR3, the DNA is TGTGCCAGCGGATTCGGACAGCTAAGCTATGGCTACACCTTC. This sequence encodes CASGFGQLSYGYTF.

The chain couples TRBV5-4 to TRBJ2-7; 10 bases line up with TRBD2. The V segment lost 0 bases and the J segment 6 bases; nucleotides outside the gene matches: 9. The CDR3 has 16 amino acids. Per germline, CDR1 SGHNT and CDR2 YYREEE (reference sequence). CDR3 in amino acids: CASSLGPSGGAGEQYF. CDR3 coding DNA: TGTGCCAGCAGCTTGGGTCCCAGCGGGGGGGCTGGCGAGCAGTACTTC.

The genes are TRBV19 and TRBJ1-1; D gene unclear. Germline V CDR1 and CDR2: LNHDA, SQIVND (reference sequence). CDR3 size: 11 residues. V was clipped by 7 bases and J by 6 bases, with 9 bases between them. The CDR3: CASKASAEAFF. In DNA, the CDR3 is TGTGCCAGTAAGGCTAGCGCTGAAGCTTTCTTT.

V is TRBV5-1 and J is TRBJ2-5; possibly TRBD1 for D (6 bases). The CDR3 consists of 14 residues. Per germline, CDR1 SGHRS and CDR2 YFSETQ. The V and J ends lost 4 bases and 2 bases respectively, with 12 bases between them. As DNA, the CDR3 is TGCGCCAGCAGCCTAGGGACACCACAAGAGACCCAGTACTTC. Protein sequence: CASSLGTPQETQYF.

The V call is TRBV19, the J call TRBJ2-7; D is undetermined. CDR3 size: 13 residues. V gave up 6 bases and J gave up 0 bases, with 9 bases separating them. The germline V gene encodes CDR1 LNHDA and CDR2 SQIVND (reference sequence). In DNA form, the CDR3 reads TGTGCCAGTAGCCTAACCGTCTCCTACGAGCAGTACTTC. It encodes CASSLTVSYEQYF.

The rearrangement joins TRBV5-1 to TRBJ1-1; TRBD1 is a possible D gene (6 bases). Germline V gene data show CDR1 as SGHRS and CDR2 as YFSETQ. The CDR3 loop spans 14 amino acids. V lost 2 bases to trimming and J lost 0 bases, with 8 bases between them. Written as DNA, the CDR3 is TGCGCCAGCAGCTTACCAGGGGTGAACACTGAAGCTTTCTTT. This encodes CASSLPGVNTEAFF.

The rearrangement links TRBV5-1 to TRBJ1-4; 7 bases map to TRBD1. The CDR3 runs to 15 residues. Germline V CDR1 and CDR2: SGHRS, YFSETQ. V was clipped by 3 bases and J by 0 bases; unmatched bases: 2. The CDR3: CASSYGTATNEKLFF. The CDR3 nucleotides are TGCGCCAGCAGCTATGGGACAGCAACTAATGAAAAACTGTTTTTT.

V usage is TRBV7-6 and J usage is TRBJ2-1; D is perhaps TRBD2 (7 bases). The CDR3 covers 17 residues. V was trimmed by 1 base and J by 5 bases, leaving 18 bases between them. In germline, CDR1 is SGHVS, CDR2 FNYEAQ. Written as DNA, the CDR3 is TGTGCCAGCAGCTTAGGTATAAGGGGGGGCCCCGACAATGAGCAGTTCTTC. Its translation is CASSLGIRGGPDNEQFF.

The chain has TRBV25-1 and TRBJ1-4; 10 nucleotides match TRBD1. Germline-derived CDR1 and CDR2 are MGHDK and SYGVNS. The CDR3 sequence is 15 residues long. The trim removed 1 base at V and 7 bases at J, leaving 3 bases unmatched. CDR3 sequence reads: CASSESGTGVEKLFF. As DNA, the CDR3 is TGTGCCAGCAGTGAATCAGGGACAGGGGTTGAAAAACTGTTTTTT.